Included here is one TCR beta chain sequence, with context. Its antigen is currently unknown. This sample stems from a study of siplizumab effects on memory and regulatory T cells. Overall study findings and caveats: The study found that siplizumab significantly reduced alloreactive sequences traceable to unstimulated CD4+ memory cells. Proof of suppressive function in proliferating Tregs from siplizumab cultures was not established. The alloreactive clones that mapped to unstimulated subsets made up only a minor fraction. A major contribution to the alloresponse seemed to be made by naive T cells, which seemed more diverse than memory cells.

Germline lookup yields CDR1 MNHNS and CDR2 SASEGT. The CDR3 length is 14 residues. The V and J ends lost 3 bases and 2 bases, in that order; junction bases with no gene match: 3. Method: immunoSEQ multiplex PCR; TCRdb's copy keeps in-frame clones and lacks some. The sample includes 100,000 or so clones, around 90% of them seen just once. This receptor was taken from a human donor in good health. This chain links TRBV6-1 with TRBJ1-2; TRBD1 agrees at 7 bases. Material: Tregs sorted from blood. The CDR3 loop is CASSDPQGNYGYTF. In DNA, the CDR3 is TGTGCCAGCAGTGATCCACAGGGGAACTATGGCTACACCTTC.